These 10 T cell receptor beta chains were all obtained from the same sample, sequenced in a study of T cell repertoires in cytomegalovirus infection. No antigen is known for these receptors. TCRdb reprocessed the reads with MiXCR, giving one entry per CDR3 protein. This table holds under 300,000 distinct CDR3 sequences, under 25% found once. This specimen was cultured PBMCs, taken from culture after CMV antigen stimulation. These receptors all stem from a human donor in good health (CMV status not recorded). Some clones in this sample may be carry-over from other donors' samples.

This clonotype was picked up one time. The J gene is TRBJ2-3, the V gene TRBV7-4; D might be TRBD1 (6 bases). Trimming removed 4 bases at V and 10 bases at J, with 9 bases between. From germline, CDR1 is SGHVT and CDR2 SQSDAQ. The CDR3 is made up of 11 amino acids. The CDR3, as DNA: TGTGCCAGCAGCTACGACAGGCCGCAGTATTTT. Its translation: CASSYDRPQYF.

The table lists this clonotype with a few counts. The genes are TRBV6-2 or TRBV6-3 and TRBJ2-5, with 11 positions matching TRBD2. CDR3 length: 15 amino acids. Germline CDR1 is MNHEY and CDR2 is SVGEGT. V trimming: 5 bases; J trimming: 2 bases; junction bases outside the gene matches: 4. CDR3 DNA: TGTGCCAGCAGTACCACTAGCGGGGGACAAGAGACCCAGTACTTC. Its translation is CASSTTSGGQETQYF.

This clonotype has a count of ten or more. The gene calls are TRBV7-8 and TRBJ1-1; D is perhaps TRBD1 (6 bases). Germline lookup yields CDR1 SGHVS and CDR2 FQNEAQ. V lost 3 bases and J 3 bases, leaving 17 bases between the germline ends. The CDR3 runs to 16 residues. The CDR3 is CASSFIRGTGDTEAFF. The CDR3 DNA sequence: TGTGCCAGCAGCTTCATCAGGGGTACTGGAGACACTGAAGCTTTCTTT. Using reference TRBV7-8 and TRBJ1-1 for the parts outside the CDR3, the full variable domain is GAGVSQSPRYKVAKRGQDVALRCDPISGHVSLFWYQQALGQGPEFLTYFQNEAQLDKSGLPSDRFFAERPEGSVSTLKIQRTQQEDSAVYLCASSFIRGTGDTEAFFGQGTRLTVV.

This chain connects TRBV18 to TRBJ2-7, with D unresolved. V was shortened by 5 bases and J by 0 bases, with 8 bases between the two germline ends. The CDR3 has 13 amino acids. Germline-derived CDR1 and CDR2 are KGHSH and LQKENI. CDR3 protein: CASSENHSYEQYF. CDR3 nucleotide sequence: TGTGCCAGCTCAGAAAACCACTCCTACGAGCAGTACTTC.

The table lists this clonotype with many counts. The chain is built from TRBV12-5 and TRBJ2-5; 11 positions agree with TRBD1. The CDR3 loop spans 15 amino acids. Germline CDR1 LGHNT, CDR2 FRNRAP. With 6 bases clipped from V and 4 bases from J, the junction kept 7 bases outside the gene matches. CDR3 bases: TGTGCTAGTGGCTTCCCGGGACAGGGGGGAGAGACCCAGTACTTC. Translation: CASGFPGQGGETQYF.

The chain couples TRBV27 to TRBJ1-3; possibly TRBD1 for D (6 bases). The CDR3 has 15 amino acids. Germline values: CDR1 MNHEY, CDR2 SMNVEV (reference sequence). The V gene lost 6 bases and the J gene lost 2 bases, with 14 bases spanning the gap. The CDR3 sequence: CASRQGGTTGNTIYF. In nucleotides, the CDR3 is TGTGCCAGCAGGCAAGGGGGGACGACTGGAAACACCATATATTTT.

The CDR3 sequence is CASSITGIANYGYTF. As DNA, the CDR3 is TGTGCCAGCAGCATAACAGGAATAGCTAACTATGGCTACACCTTC. The gene calls are TRBV9 and TRBJ1-2; tentative D call: TRBD1 (5 bases). The CDR3 consists of 15 residues. V lost 4 bases, J lost 0 bases, and 13 bases lay in between. Germline V CDR1 and CDR2: SGDLS, YYNGEE.

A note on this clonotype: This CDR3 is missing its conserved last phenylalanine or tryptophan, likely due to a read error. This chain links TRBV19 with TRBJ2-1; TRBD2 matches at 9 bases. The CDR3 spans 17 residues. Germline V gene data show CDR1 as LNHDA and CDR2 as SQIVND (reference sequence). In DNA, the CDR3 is TGTGCAAGTAGTATACGCGGAACTAGCGGGTTTCACAATGAGCAGTTCTTA. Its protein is CASSIRGTSGFHNEQFL.

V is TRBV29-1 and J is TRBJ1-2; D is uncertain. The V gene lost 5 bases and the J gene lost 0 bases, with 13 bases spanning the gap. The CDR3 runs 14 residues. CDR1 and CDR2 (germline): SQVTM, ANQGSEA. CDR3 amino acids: CSVRTRVANYGYTF. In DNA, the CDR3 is TGCAGCGTTCGGACGAGAGTCGCTAACTATGGCTACACCTTC.

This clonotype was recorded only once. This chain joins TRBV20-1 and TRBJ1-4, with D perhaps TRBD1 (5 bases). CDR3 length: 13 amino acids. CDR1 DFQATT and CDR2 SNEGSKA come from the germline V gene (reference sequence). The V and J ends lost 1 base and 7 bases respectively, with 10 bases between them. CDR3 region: CSARVGVSEKLFF. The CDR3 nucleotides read TGCAGTGCTAGAGTGGGGGTTAGTGAAAAACTGTTTTTT.